This T cell receptor (beta chain) was documented in a study of CD8 T cells in Susac syndrome. Trimming cost V 0 bases and J 6 bases; bases outside gene matches: 8. Looked up from germline, CDR1 is ENHRY and CDR2 is SYGVKD. This CDR3 spans 15 amino acids. Random hexamers were used to reverse transcribe an amount of roughly 0.5 to 1 ug RNA. TCRdb passed the immunoSEQ multiplex PCR reads through MiXCR, listing each CDR3 protein once. The profile shows around 130,000 distinct CDR3 sequences, approximately 95% of them singletons. The gene calls are TRBV10-3 and TRBJ2-7; 7 bases are a match to TRBD1. Sequenced sample: CD4+ T cells from PBMCs. The receptor was derived from a human donor with multiple sclerosis. As DNA, the CDR3 is TGTGCCATCAGTGAGTCGACGGGACAGCAGCTCGAGCAGTACTTC. Translation: CAISESTGQQLEQYF.